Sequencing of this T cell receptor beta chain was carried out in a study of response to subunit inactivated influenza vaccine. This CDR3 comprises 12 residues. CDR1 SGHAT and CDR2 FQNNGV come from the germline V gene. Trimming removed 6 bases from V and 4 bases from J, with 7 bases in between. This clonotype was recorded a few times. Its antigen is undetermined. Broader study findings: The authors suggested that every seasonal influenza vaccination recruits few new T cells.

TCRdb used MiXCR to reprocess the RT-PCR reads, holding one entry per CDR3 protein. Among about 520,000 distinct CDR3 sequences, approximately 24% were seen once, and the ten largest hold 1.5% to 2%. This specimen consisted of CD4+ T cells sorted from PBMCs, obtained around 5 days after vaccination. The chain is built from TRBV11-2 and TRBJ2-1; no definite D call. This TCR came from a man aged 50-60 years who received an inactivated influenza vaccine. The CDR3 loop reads CASRAPYNEQFF. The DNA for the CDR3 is TGTGCCAGCAGGGCTCCTTACAATGAGCAGTTCTTC.